The 8 T cell receptor beta chains given below trace back to one sample, sequenced in a study of regulatory dendritic cells for organ transplantation. No antigen has been identified for these receptors. Repertoires were generated with immunoSEQ multiplex PCR, while TCRdb's copy carries only in-frame clones and drops some. This table holds 9,500 to 12,000 clones, roughly 91% found once. CFSE-labeled sorted T cells met regulatory or mature dendritic cells for under 6 days. The sequencing sample was made of naive CD8+ T cells from blood cultured with dendritic cells. Subset given: CD45RA+ naive T cells. Source of these receptors: a human donor in good health.

The chain couples TRBV27 to TRBJ1-4, with D maybe TRBD1 (5 bases). CDR1 MNHEY and CDR2 SMNVEV come from the germline V gene (reference sequence). The CDR3 consists of 15 residues. The germline V and J ends were trimmed by 3 bases and 6 bases, with 14 bases remaining between them. The CDR3 region has the DNA TGTGCCAGCAGTTTCCGGGGCAGGCCCCATGAAAAACTGTTTTTT. It yields the protein CASSFRGRPHEKLFF.

V and J are TRBV27 and TRBJ2-7, with D possibly matching TRBD1 (5 bases). V gave up 7 bases and J gave up 3 bases, with 19 bases separating them. The CDR3 extends over 15 amino acids. Germline V gene data show CDR1 as MNHEY and CDR2 as SMNVEV (reference sequence). The CDR3 nucleotides read TGTGCCAGCACCCCATCATCTCCAGACAGCTACGAGCAGTACTTC. Its protein is CASTPSSPDSYEQYF.

The gene calls are TRBV5-8 and TRBJ2-5, with a weak D call TRBD2 (6 bases). V lost 5 bases to trimming and J lost 3 bases, with 11 bases between them. The length of the CDR3 is 13 residues. The V gene's germline CDR1 is SGHTS and CDR2 YDEGEE. The CDR3 is CASRPRGKETQYF. The CDR3 region has the DNA TGTGCCAGCAGACCGCGGGGAAAAGAGACCCAGTACTTC.

Only one count was recorded for this clone. This chain connects TRBV7-9 to TRBJ2-5, with D perhaps TRBD1 (5 bases). The ends were cut back, 5 bases at V and 1 base at J, with 11 bases in the middle. CDR1 is SEHNR, CDR2 FQNEAQ, per germline (reference sequence). This CDR3 is 14 amino acids long. The CDR3 DNA follows: TGTGCCAGCAGCCCCAGGGCCCCCCAAGAGACCCAGTACTTC. Translated: CASSPRAPQETQYF.

This chain uses TRBV7-8 with TRBJ2-5; D possibly uses TRBD1 or TRBD2 (5 bases each). Germline V gives CDR1 SGHVS, CDR2 FQNEAQ. Between the trimmed V and J ends, which lost 0 bases and 4 bases, there was a span of 12 bases. The CDR3 consists of 15 residues. The CDR3 is CASSLAQWGRETQYF. The DNA of the CDR3 is TGTGCCAGCAGCTTAGCGCAATGGGGGAGAGAGACCCAGTACTTC.

The rearrangement joins TRBV9 to TRBJ2-2; D might be TRBD1 (5 bases). The germline V and J ends were trimmed by 3 bases and 3 bases, with 9 bases remaining between them. Germline CDR1 is SGDLS and CDR2 is YYNGEE. CDR3 length equals 14 residues. CDR3 bases: TGTGCCAGCAGCGCCGACAGCTACACCGGGGAGCTGTTTTTT. Its translation: CASSADSYTGELFF.

This rearrangement joins TRBV13 to TRBJ2-3; perhaps TRBD2 as D (5 bases). Between the trimmed V and J ends, which lost 1 base and 2 bases, there was a span of 10 bases. The CDR3 consists of 15 residues. Germline CDR1 is PRHDT and CDR2 is FYEKMQ (reference sequence). CDR3 amino acids: CASSLAGTYTDTQYF. CDR3 DNA sequence: TGTGCCAGCAGCTTAGCGGGAACCTACACAGATACGCAGTATTTT.

V gene TRBV4-3 combines with J gene TRBJ2-5, with a tentative D call TRBD2 (6 bases). V was shortened by 2 bases and J by 4 bases, with 11 bases between the two germline ends. Germline lookup yields CDR1 LGHNA and CDR2 YSLEER. CDR3 length: 14 residues. In nucleotides, the CDR3 is TGCGCCAGCAGCCAAAGTCAGGGAGGAGAGACCCAGTACTTC. It specifies CASSQSQGGETQYF.